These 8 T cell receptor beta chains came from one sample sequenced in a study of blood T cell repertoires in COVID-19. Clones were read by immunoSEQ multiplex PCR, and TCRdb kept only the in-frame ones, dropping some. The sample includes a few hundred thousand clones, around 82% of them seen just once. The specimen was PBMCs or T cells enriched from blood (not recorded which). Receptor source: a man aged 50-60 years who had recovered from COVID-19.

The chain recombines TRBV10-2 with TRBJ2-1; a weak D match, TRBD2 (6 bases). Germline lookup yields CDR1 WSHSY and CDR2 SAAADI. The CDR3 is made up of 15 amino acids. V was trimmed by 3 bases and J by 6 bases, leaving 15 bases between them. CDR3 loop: CASSEWDFLSNEQFF. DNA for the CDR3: TGCGCCAGCAGTGAATGGGACTTTCTCTCCAATGAGCAGTTCTTC.

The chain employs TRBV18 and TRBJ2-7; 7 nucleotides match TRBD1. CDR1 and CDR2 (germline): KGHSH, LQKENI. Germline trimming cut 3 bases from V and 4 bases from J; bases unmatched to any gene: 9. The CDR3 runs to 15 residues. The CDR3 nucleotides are TGTGCCAGCTCACCTCGGTTGTCGACAGGGTACGAGCAGTACTTC. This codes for CASSPRLSTGYEQYF.

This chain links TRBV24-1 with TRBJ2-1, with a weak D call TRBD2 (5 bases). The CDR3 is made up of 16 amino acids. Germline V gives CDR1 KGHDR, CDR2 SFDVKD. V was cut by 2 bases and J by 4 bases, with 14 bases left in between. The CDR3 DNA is TGTGCCACCAGTGATTCTCAGCGGTCATATTACAATGAGCAGTTCTTC. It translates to CATSDSQRSYYNEQFF.

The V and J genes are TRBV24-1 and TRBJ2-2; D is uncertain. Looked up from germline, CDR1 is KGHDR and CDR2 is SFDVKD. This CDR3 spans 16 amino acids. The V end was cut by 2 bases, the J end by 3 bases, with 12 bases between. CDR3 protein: CATSDWASPDTGELFF. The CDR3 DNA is TGTGCCACCAGTGATTGGGCCTCCCCGGACACCGGGGAGCTGTTTTTT.

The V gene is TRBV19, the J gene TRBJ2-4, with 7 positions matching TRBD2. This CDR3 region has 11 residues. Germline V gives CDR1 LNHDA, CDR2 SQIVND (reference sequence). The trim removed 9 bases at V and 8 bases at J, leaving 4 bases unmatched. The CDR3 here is CARVGGDIQYF. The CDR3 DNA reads TGTGCCAGGGTTGGGGGGGACATTCAGTACTTC.

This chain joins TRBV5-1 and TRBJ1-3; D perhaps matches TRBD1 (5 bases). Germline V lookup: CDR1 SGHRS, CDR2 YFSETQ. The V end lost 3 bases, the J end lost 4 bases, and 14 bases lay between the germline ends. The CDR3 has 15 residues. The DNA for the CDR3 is TGCGCCAGCAGCTCGACAGTTGGGTTAGGAAACACCATATATTTT. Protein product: CASSSTVGLGNTIYF.

CDR3 in DNA: TGCGCCAGCAGTGCCTTTGGACTAGCGGGAGAAGGGCAGTTCTTC. Protein sequence: CASSAFGLAGEGQFF. The chain joins TRBV10-1 to TRBJ2-1; 13 bases line up with TRBD2. The V and J ends lost 4 bases and 12 bases, in that order; junction bases with no gene match: 9. From germline, CDR1 is WNHNN and CDR2 SYGVQD (reference sequence). The CDR3 extends over 15 amino acids.

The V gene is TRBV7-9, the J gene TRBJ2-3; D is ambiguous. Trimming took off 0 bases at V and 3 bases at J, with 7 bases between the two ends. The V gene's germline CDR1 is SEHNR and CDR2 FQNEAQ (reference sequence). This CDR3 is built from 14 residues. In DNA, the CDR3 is TGTGCCAGCAGCTTAGCAGTCGAGACAGATACGCAGTATTTT. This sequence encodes CASSLAVETDTQYF.